Shown below are 22 T cell receptor beta chains from a single sample sequenced in a study of CD8 T cells in ankylosing spondylitis. TCRdb re-called the 5' RACE reads through MiXCR, storing one row per CDR3 protein. The table has about 220,000 distinct CDR3 sequences, more than 25% seen once. Material: blood, either unsorted or a sorted T cell fraction (not recorded which). The source is a male donor with ankylosing spondylitis or in good health (not recorded which).

The table lists this clonotype with many counts. The chain recombines TRBV7-2 with TRBJ1-2, with D hard to call. V gave up 7 bases and J gave up 5 bases, with 17 bases separating them. CDR3 length: 14 residues. The germline V gene encodes CDR1 SGHTA and CDR2 FQGNSA. The CDR3 DNA reads TGTGCCAGCACCGCGCTCGGGGTTTCTTATGGCTACACCTTC. As protein: CASTALGVSYGYTF.

At least ten counts were recorded for this clonotype. This rearrangement joins TRBV5-1 to TRBJ2-4; possible D gene TRBD2, 5 bases. V lost 0 bases to trimming and J lost 0 bases, with 10 bases between them. The CDR3 extends over 16 amino acids. Germline-derived CDR1 and CDR2 are SGHRS and YFSETQ. The CDR3 reads CASSLAADLAKNIQYF. CDR3 coding DNA: TGCGCCAGCAGCTTGGCCGCGGACTTAGCCAAAAACATTCAGTACTTC.

Many counts were recorded for this clonotype. The chain is built from TRBV4-1 and TRBJ2-2; D is undetermined. The CDR3 has 15 amino acids. Trimming pared 4 bases from V and 0 bases from J, leaving 9 bases between. The germline CDR1 and CDR2 sequences are MGHRA and YSYEKL. The DNA for the CDR3 is TGCGCCAGCAGCCCTAAGACGGCGAACACCGGGGAGCTGTTTTTT. Residues: CASSPKTANTGELFF.

Many counts were recorded for this clonotype. The chain is built from TRBV29-1 and TRBJ2-3; the match to TRBD2 covers 11 bases. The CDR3 is 14 amino acids. Germline V gene lookup returns CDR1 SQVTM and CDR2 ANQGSEA. V dropped 3 bases and J dropped 10; count of bases not matched to a gene: 9. The CDR3 reads CSVEGTSGGLSQYF. The CDR3 nucleotides read TGCAGCGTTGAGGGGACTAGCGGAGGATTGTCGCAGTATTTT.

This clonotype came up many times. The chain links TRBV20-1 to TRBJ2-5, with 11 bases lining up with TRBD2. The CDR3 is 17 amino acids. Germline CDR1 reads DFQATT; CDR2 reads SNEGSKA (reference sequence). V shed 3 bases, J shed 4 bases, and the junction held 13 bases outside the gene matches. Written as DNA, the CDR3 is TGCAGTGCTAGCAGGGTGGTTAGCGGGAGGGGTAGAGAGACCCAGTACTTC. Its protein is CSASRVVSGRGRETQYF.

The rearrangement links TRBV20-1 to TRBJ2-3; 9 nucleotides align to TRBD2. Germline CDR1 DFQATT, CDR2 SNEGSKA (reference sequence). The CDR3 has 15 amino acids. J was trimmed by 7 bases and V by 0 bases; bases with no gene match: 8. The chain's CDR3 is CSARDRLAGRNTQYF. CDR3 nucleotides: TGCAGTGCTAGAGACCGGCTAGCGGGAAGGAATACGCAGTATTTT.

The table lists this clonotype with a few counts. The chain combines TRBV20-1 with TRBJ2-3; TRBD2 agrees at 9 bases. CDR1 and CDR2 from the germline V gene are DFQATT and SNEGSKA (reference sequence). This CDR3 spans 14 amino acids. With 3 bases clipped from V and 7 bases from J, the junction kept 8 bases outside the gene matches. The CDR3 DNA sequence: TGCAGTGCTAGTAGCGGGAGCGAACGGTATACGCAGTATTTT. Translating it yields CSASSGSERYTQYF.

This clonotype was counted many times. The chain couples TRBV12-3 or TRBV12-4 to TRBJ2-1, with TRBD2 identical over 9 bases. The junction had 10 bases not matched to a gene; V was cut back by 7 bases and J by 9 bases. CDR3 length equals 14 residues. The CDR3 protein is CASTVAGAVSEQFF. The DNA of the CDR3 is TGTGCCAGCACCGTAGCGGGAGCGGTAAGTGAGCAGTTCTTC.

V gene TRBV20-1 combines with J gene TRBJ1-2; possibly TRBD1 for D (6 bases). Germline-derived CDR1 and CDR2 are DFQATT and SNEGSKA (reference sequence). V lost 0 bases and J 3 bases, leaving 14 bases between the germline ends. The CDR3 is 15 residues long. CDR3 amino acids: CSARDIRGQHYGYTF. CDR3 sequence (DNA): TGCAGTGCTAGAGATATCCGGGGGCAGCACTATGGCTACACCTTC.

J is TRBJ2-1 and V is TRBV18; 11 nucleotides agree with TRBD2. V lost 5 bases to trimming and J lost 7 bases; unmatched junction nucleotides: 7. Germline loops: CDR1 KGHSH, CDR2 LQKENI. The CDR3 spans 15 residues. The CDR3, as DNA: TGTGCCAGCTCATCGGGACTAGCGGATGGGAATGAGCAGTTCTTC. This codes for CASSSGLADGNEQFF.

This clonotype showed up many times. The V gene is TRBV7-2, the J gene TRBJ1-1, with no clear D. CDR1 is SGHTA, CDR2 FQGNSA, per germline. V gave up 2 bases and J gave up 3 bases, with 13 bases separating them. This CDR3 region has 15 residues. For the CDR3, the DNA is TGTGCCAGCAGCTTACAGTCGGCAGGCTACACTGAAGCTTTCTTT. It specifies CASSLQSAGYTEAFF.

This clonotype came up a few times. The V call is TRBV28, the J call TRBJ2-1, with D possibly matching TRBD1 (6 bases). The length of the CDR3 is 12 residues. Trimming removed 3 bases from V and 8 bases from J, with 8 bases in between. Germline V gives CDR1 MDHEN, CDR2 SYDVKM. For the CDR3, the DNA is TGTGCCAGCAGTTTCAGGGGTGATGAGCAGTTCTTC. It yields the protein CASSFRGDEQFF.

This clonotype was seen many times. This sequence joins TRBV5-1 and TRBJ2-5; TRBD1 matches at 10 bases. This CDR3 comprises 15 residues. Germline V lookup: CDR1 SGHRS, CDR2 YFSETQ. Unmatched junction bases numbered 6, after V lost 4 bases and J lost 3 bases. The CDR3 DNA follows: TGCGCCAGCAGCCCGCCGGGGACAGGGGAAGAGACCCAGTACTTC. Protein: CASSPPGTGEETQYF.

This clonotype came up many times. V and J are TRBV6-1 and TRBJ2-3; D is perhaps TRBD1 (6 bases). The germline CDR1 and CDR2 sequences are MNHNS and SASEGT. There are 14 residues in the CDR3. The V and J ends lost 6 bases and 5 bases respectively, with 15 bases between them. The CDR3: CASRQGKTKDTQYF. CDR3 sequence (DNA): TGTGCCAGCAGACAGGGAAAGACGAAAGATACGCAGTATTTT.

This chain links TRBV20-1 with TRBJ2-5; 16 bases are shared with TRBD2. Trimming cost V 6 bases and J 5 bases; bases outside gene matches: 12. Looked up from germline, CDR1 is DFQATT and CDR2 is SNEGSKA (reference sequence). The CDR3 is made up of 17 amino acids. This chain's CDR3 is CSAAQGTSGRARETQYF. In nucleotides, the CDR3 is TGCAGTGCCGCGCAGGGGACTAGCGGGAGGGCACGGGAGACCCAGTACTTC.

There are many counts of this clonotype. V is TRBV9 and J is TRBJ2-1, with 8 bases aligning to TRBD2. The germline gives CDR1 SGDLS, CDR2 YYNGEE. V dropped 2 bases and J dropped 8; count of bases not matched to a gene: 9. The CDR3 has 15 amino acids. The CDR3 loop is CASSVSGDNLDEQFF. CDR3 in DNA: TGTGCCAGCAGCGTTAGCGGGGACAACTTGGATGAGCAGTTCTTC.

This clonotype was picked up many times. This chain's CDR3 is CSAREASGTVNTGELFF. In DNA, the CDR3 is TGCAGTGCTAGAGAGGCCTCCGGGACCGTGAACACCGGGGAGCTGTTTTTT. The chain is built from TRBV20-1 and TRBJ2-2; tentatively, D is TRBD1 or TRBD2 (5 bases each). This CDR3 has 17 residues. The germline V gene encodes CDR1 DFQATT and CDR2 SNEGSKA (reference sequence). V lost 0 bases and J 1 base, leaving 15 bases between the germline ends.

This clonotype was observed a few times. V is TRBV11-2 and J is TRBJ2-1; 14 nucleotides agree with TRBD2. Losses at the gene ends were 5 bases for V and 10 bases for J; bases not matched to a gene: 7. In germline, CDR1 is SGHAT, CDR2 FQNNGV. The CDR3 spans 15 residues. The CDR3 coding sequence is TGTGCCAGCAGCCCAAGACTAGCGGGAGGGCGGGAGCAGTTCTTC. It translates to CASSPRLAGGREQFF.

The J gene is TRBJ2-7, the V gene TRBV12-3 or TRBV12-4; a possible D gene is TRBD1 (5 bases). Trimming took 5 bases from V and 4 from J, leaving 15 bases between them. The CDR3 runs 14 residues. The CDR3 coding sequence is TGTGCCAGCAGTCCAAGGTCAGGGTGGTACGAGCAGTACTTC. Amino acids: CASSPRSGWYEQYF.

CDR3 in DNA: TGTGCCAGCAGTCGCCGGGACTTCGCCTACAATGAGCAGTTCTTC. It is translated as CASSRRDFAYNEQFF. This rearrangement joins TRBV27 to TRBJ2-1; tentative D call: TRBD2 (6 bases). The CDR3 contains 15 residues. Germline CDR1 is MNHEY and CDR2 is SMNVEV (reference sequence). V was clipped by 5 bases and J by 2 bases, with 13 bases between them.

This clonotype was picked up many times. The chain links TRBV7-2 to TRBJ2-7, with TRBD2 identical over 7 bases. Per germline, CDR1 SGHTA and CDR2 FQGNSA. The J segment lost 1 base and the V segment lost 2 bases, leaving 5 bases of the junction unmatched. The CDR3 consists of 15 residues. CDR3 sequence: CASSLRAGASYEQYF. The CDR3 DNA follows: TGTGCCAGCAGCTTAAGGGCGGGAGCATCCTACGAGCAGTACTTC.

The V and J genes are TRBV11-2 and TRBJ1-1, with D hard to call. V lost 3 bases to trimming and J lost 6 bases, with 8 bases between them. The CDR3 totals 12 residues. Germline CDR1 is SGHAT and CDR2 is FQNNGV. The CDR3 here is CASSFLKPEAFF. The CDR3 coding sequence is TGTGCCAGCAGCTTCCTCAAGCCTGAAGCTTTCTTT.